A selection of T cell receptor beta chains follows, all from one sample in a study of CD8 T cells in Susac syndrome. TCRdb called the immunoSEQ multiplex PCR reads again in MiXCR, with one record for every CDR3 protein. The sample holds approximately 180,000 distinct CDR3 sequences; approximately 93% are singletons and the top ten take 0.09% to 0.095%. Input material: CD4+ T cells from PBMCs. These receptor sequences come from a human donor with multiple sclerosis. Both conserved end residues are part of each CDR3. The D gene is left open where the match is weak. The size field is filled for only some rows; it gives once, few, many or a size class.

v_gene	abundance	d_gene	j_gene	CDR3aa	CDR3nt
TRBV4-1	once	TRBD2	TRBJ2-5	CASSPLAGGFRETQYF	TGCGCCAGCAGCCCACTAGCGGGAGGGTTTAGAGAGACCCAGTACTTC
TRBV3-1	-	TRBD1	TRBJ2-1	CASSPRDRASYNEQFF	TGTGCCAGCAGCCCCCGGGACAGGGCAAGCTACAATGAGCAGTTCTTC
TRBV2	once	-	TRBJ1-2	CASSEAGGFGYTF	TGTGCCAGCAGTGAAGCCGGGGGCTTTGGCTACACCTTC
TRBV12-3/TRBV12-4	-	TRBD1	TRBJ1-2	CASSLDRGRLYGYTF	TGTGCCAGCAGTCTCGACAGGGGGCGGCTCTATGGCTACACCTTC
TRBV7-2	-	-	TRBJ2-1	CASSYLHNEQFF	TGTGCCAGCAGCTACCTCCACAATGAGCAGTTCTTC
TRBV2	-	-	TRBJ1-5	CASSEGGGQPQHF	TGTGCCAGCAGTGAAGGAGGGGGTCAGCCCCAGCATTTT
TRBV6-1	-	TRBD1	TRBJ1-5	CASSDTGANQPQHF	TGTGCCAGCAGTGACACAGGGGCTAATCAGCCCCAGCATTTT
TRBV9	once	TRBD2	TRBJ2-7	CASSPGGRIPYEQYF	TGTGCCAGCAGCCCCGGCGGGAGGATCCCCTACGAGCAGTACTTC
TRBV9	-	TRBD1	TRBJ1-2	CASSRQGYGYTF	TGTGCCAGCAGCCGACAGGGGTATGGCTACACCTTC
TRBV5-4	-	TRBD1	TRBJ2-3	CASSEDRGDTQYF	TGTGCCAGCAGCGAGGACAGGGGGGATACGCAGTATTTT
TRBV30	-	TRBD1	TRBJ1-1	CAWRKPDRDTEAFF	TGTGCCTGGAGGAAACCTGACAGGGATACTGAAGCTTTCTTT
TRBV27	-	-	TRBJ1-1	CASSLERNTEAFF	TGTGCCAGCAGTTTAGAGAGGAACACTGAAGCTTTCTTT
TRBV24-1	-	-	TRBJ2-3	CATSDRTDTQYF	TGTGCCACCAGTGATCGCACAGATACGCAGTATTTT
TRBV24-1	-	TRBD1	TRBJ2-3	CATSDPTGRLKDTQYF	TGTGCCACCAGTGATCCGACAGGGCGGTTAAAGGATACGCAGTATTTT
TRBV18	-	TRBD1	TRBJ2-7	CASSPGGTGEQYF	TGTGCCAGCTCCCCAGGGGGTACAGGGGAGCAGTACTTC
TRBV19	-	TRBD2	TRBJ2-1	CASSTSGTYNEQFF	TGTGCCAGTAGTACTAGCGGGACTTACAATGAGCAGTTCTTC
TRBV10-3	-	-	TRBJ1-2	CAISEAGNYGYTF	TGTGCCATCAGTGAAGCAGGGAACTATGGCTACACCTTC
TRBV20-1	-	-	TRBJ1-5	CSAREVVGQPQHF	TGCAGTGCTAGAGAAGTAGTCGGTCAGCCCCAGCATTTT
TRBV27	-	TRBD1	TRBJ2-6	CASSLLGQGTGANVLTF	TGTGCCAGCAGTTTATTGGGACAGGGAACTGGGGCCAACGTCCTGACTTTC
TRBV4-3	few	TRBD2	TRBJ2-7	CASSPHFLAGGPGEQYF	TGCGCCAGCAGCCCACATTTTTTAGCGGGAGGGCCTGGGGAGCAGTACTTC
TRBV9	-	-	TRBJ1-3	CASSVKGAGNTIYF	TGTGCCAGCAGCGTAAAGGGAGCTGGAAACACCATATATTTT
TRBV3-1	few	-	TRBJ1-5	CASSLQGSNQPQHF	TGTGCCAGCAGCCTTCAGGGATCCAATCAGCCCCAGCATTTT
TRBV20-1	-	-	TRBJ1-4	CSAKGTNNEKLFF	TGCAGTGCTAAAGGGACCAATAATGAAAAACTGTTTTTT
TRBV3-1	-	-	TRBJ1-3	CASSQKGGGNTIYF	TGTGCCAGCAGCCAAAAGGGGGGTGGAAACACCATATATTTT
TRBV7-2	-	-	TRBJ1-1	CASSPGGQGLNTEAFF	TGTGCCAGCAGCCCTGGTGGGCAGGGGCTGAACACTGAAGCTTTCTTT
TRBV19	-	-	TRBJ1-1	CASSEIVRTEAFF	TGTGCCAGCTCTGAGATTGTCCGCACTGAAGCTTTCTTT
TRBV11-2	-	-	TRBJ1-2	CASSFKAGISTMGYTF	TGTGCCAGCAGCTTCAAGGCGGGGATCTCGACTATGGGCTACACCTTC
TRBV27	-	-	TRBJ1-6	CASSLSDSNNSPLHF	TGTGCCAGCAGTTTATCCGACAGTAATAATTCACCCCTCCACTTT
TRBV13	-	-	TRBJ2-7	CASSLKDSYEQYF	TGTGCCAGCAGCTTAAAGGACTCCTACGAGCAGTACTTC
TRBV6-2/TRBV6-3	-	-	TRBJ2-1	CASRSTDYNEQFF	TGTGCCAGCAGGAGTACAGACTACAATGAGCAGTTCTTC
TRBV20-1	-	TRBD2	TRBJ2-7	CSARLSLAGVYEQYF	TGCAGTGCTAGGCTGTCACTAGCGGGTGTGTACGAGCAGTACTTC
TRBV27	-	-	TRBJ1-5	CASSLWQDSNQPQHF	TGTGCCAGCAGTTTATGGCAGGATAGCAATCAGCCCCAGCATTTT
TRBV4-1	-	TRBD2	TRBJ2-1	CASSQDTVMASGGRNEQFF	TGCGCCAGCAGCCAAGATACGGTTATGGCTAGCGGGGGGAGGAATGAGCAGTTCTTC
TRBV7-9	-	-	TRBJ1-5	CASSLPDGRPQHF	TGTGCCAGCAGCTTACCGGACGGAAGGCCCCAGCATTTT
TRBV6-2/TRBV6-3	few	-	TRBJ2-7	CASSYGTPAYEQYF	TGTGCCAGCAGTTACGGGACACCTGCCTACGAGCAGTACTTC
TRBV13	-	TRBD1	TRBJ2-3	CASSLRTGSGTDTQYF	TGTGCCAGCAGCCTAAGGACAGGGTCAGGCACAGATACGCAGTATTTT
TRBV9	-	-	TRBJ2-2	CASSATTGELFF	TGTGCCAGCAGCGCAACCACCGGGGAGCTGTTTTTT
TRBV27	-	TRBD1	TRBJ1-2	CASSLGQGTAGYTF	TGTGCCAGCAGTTTGGGACAGGGGACGGCTGGCTACACCTTC
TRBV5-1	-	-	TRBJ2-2	CASSLGRTNTGELFF	TGCGCCAGCAGCTTGGGACGGACGAACACCGGGGAGCTGTTTTTT
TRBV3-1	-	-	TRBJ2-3	CASSRNFINTDTQYF	TGTGCCAGCAGCCGAAATTTTATTAACACAGATACGCAGTATTTT
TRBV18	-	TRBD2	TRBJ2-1	CASSPLETGTSGYNEQFF	TGTGCCAGCTCACCACTAGAAACCGGGACTAGCGGCTACAATGAGCAGTTCTTC
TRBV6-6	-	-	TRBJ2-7	CASSGGNHASEQYF	TGTGCCAGTTCAGGGGGGAACCACGCCTCCGAGCAGTACTTC
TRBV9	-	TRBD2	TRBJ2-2	CASSPRGEGLSGELFF	TGTGCCAGCAGCCCCAGAGGGGAGGGCCTTTCCGGGGAGCTGTTTTTT
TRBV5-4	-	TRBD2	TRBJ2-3	CASSGGNTDTQYF	TGTGCCTCGAGCGGGGGGAACACAGATACGCAGTATTTT
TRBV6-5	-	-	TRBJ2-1	CASRRLGAVYEQFF	TGTGCCAGCAGGAGACTAGGCGCGGTGTATGAGCAGTTCTTC
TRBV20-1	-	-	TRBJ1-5	CSAPPSGGSQPQHF	TGCAGTGCTCCCCCCTCGGGGGGGAGTCAGCCCCAGCATTTT
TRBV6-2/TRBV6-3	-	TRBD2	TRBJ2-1	CASSYGAGGADEQFF	TGTGCCAGCAGTTACGGAGCGGGAGGTGCGGATGAGCAGTTCTTC
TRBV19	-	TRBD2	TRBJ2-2	CASSMGAGGETGELFF	TGTGCCAGTAGTATGGGAGCGGGAGGCGAGACCGGGGAGCTGTTTTTT
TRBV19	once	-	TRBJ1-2	CASRPRRGNGYTF	TGTGCCAGTAGACCCCGGCGAGGGAATGGCTACACCTTC
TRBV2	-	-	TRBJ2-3	CASNIQGGSTDTQYF	TGTGCCAGCAATATCCAGGGAGGATCAACAGATACGCAGTATTTT
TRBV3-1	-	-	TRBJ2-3	CASSQSVDTQYF	TGTGCCAGCAGCCAATCGGTAGATACGCAGTATTTT